What follows describes a single T cell receptor (beta chain). Antigen: not known. This record belongs to a study of T-cell memory formation after mild COVID-19. Study-wide results and limits: Cross-reactive memory appears to have joined, as suggested by some responding clones showing up in pre-infection memory. Contracting CD4+ clones sat mainly in CM and EM; CD8+ in EMRA. The SARS-CoV-2 specificity of second-wave clones reaching peak at day 37 remained unverified.

Germline V gives CDR1 SQVTM, CDR2 ANQGSEA. The CDR3 covers 13 residues. Trimming took off 6 bases at V and 6 bases at J, with 18 bases between the two ends. TCR alpha and TCR beta cDNA libraries carrying sample barcodes and UMIs were produced by 5'RACE using constant-segment primers. TCRdb reanalysed the 5' RACE reads using MiXCR and keeps one entry per CDR3 protein. The table has about 430,000 distinct CDR3 sequences, roughly 24% seen once. Sequenced: PBMCs or a T cell subset sorted from them (not recorded which). J is TRBJ2-7 and V is TRBV29-1; D possibly corresponds to TRBD1 (6 bases). The clonotype was recovered from an adult woman who had mild COVID-19 (a few samples of this study predate the infection). Cell type and time point are not known. Here the CDR3 DNA reads TGCAGCGTACGACAGGACCGAGGGGGCGAGCAGTACTTC. Protein product: CSVRQDRGGEQYF.